This T cell receptor beta chain came from a study of T cells after yellow fever vaccination. Study results and limitations: Most clones from primary vaccination resurfaced after the booster (around 97% CD4, over 75% CD8).

The CDR3 runs to 14 residues. Between the trimmed V and J ends, which lost 1 base and 8 bases, there was a span of 14 bases. Germline assignment: CDR1 KGHSH and CDR2 LQKENI. The authors made TCR cDNA by 5'RACE template switching, adding a universal primer site and UMIs. From the 5' RACE reads, TCRdb called clonotypes with MiXCR, one entry per CDR3 protein. The top ten hold roughly a sixth of the sample, which has some 400,000 distinct CDR3 sequences, about 19% seen once. About this clonotype: No antigen is known for it.

The chain is built from TRBV18 and TRBJ1-2, with no clear D. This sequence originates from a young man who received the YFV17D yellow fever vaccine. The sample here was PBMCs, taken before the yellow fever booster vaccination. This chain's CDR3 is CASSPQTIIDGYTF. CDR3 DNA: TGTGCCAGCTCACCACAAACCATTATCGACGGCTACACCTTC. Complete variable domain (other parts from reference TRBV18 and TRBJ1-2): NAGVMQNPRHLVRRRGQEARLRCSPMKGHSHVYWYRQLPEEGLKFMVYLQKENIIDESGMPKERFSAEFPKEGPSILRIQQVVRGDSAAYFCASSPQTIIDGYTFGSGTRLTVV.